This entry features one TCR beta chain sequence. Its antigen is undetermined. This specimen comes from a study of early T cells in non-severe SARS-CoV-2 infection. About the study: Whole-blood bulk RNA, unsorted, was sequenced, and chains were unpaired.

Study findings and constraints: Comparison of clonotypes with VDJdb favored anti-spike CD8 responses while missing private and CD4 specificities.

This CDR3 comprises 17 residues. V was cut by 5 bases and J by 5 bases, with 24 bases left in between. Looked up from germline, CDR1 is LNHDA and CDR2 is SQIVND (reference sequence). Unique molecular identifiers tagged individual cDNA molecules. TCRdb used MiXCR to reprocess the 5' RACE reads, holding one entry per CDR3 protein. Among 80,000 or so distinct CDR3 sequences listed, around 15% were seen once. The sample taken for sequencing was whole blood. V usage is TRBV19 and J usage is TRBJ2-5, with D tentatively TRBD2 (5 bases). This TCR came from an adult who was a healthcare worker with PCR-confirmed SARS-CoV-2 infection or an uninfected control (not recorded which). The CDR3 DNA reads as TGTGCCAGTAGTCCTTGGACTCAAACGGGTCGTAAGGAGACCCAGTACTTC. It translates to CASSPWTQTGRKETQYF.